This paragraph covers one TCR beta chain sequence. These data belong to a study of cytomegalovirus exposure and HLA in healthy donors. The overall study: Researchers found that roughly 80% of about 400 genotyped donors fell within the Caucasian-associated ancestry cluster.

The PCR employed 60 Vbeta primers together with 13 Jbeta primers. Assay: immunoSEQ multiplex PCR; the TCRdb copy retains only in-frame clones and omits some. The sample carries about 82,000 clones, around 85% recorded once. Sequencing used PBMCs. The origin of this receptor is a human donor in good health.

CDR3 sequence reads: CASSQAKPGQHTGELFF. CDR3 coding DNA: TGCGCCAGCAGCCAAGCCAAACCGGGACAGCATACCGGGGAGCTGTTTTTT. V usage is TRBV4-1 and J usage is TRBJ2-2, with 7 positions matching TRBD1. Germline loops: CDR1 MGHRA, CDR2 YSYEKL. The CDR3 sequence is 17 residues long. V shed 1 base and J 5 bases; nucleotides not matched to a gene: 10.